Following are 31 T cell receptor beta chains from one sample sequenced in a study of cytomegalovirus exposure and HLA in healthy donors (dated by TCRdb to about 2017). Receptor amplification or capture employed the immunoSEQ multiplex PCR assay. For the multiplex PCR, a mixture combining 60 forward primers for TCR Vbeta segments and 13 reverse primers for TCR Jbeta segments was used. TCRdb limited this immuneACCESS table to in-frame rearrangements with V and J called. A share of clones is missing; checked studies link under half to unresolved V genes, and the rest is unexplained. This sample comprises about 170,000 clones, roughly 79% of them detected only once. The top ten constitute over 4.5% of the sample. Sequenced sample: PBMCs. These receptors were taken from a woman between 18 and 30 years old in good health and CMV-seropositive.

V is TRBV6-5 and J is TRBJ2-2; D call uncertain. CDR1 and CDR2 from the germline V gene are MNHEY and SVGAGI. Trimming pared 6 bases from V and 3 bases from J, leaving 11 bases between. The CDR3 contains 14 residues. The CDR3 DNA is TGTGCCAGCAGATCCCCACCGGACACCGGGGAGCTGTTTTTT. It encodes CASRSPPDTGELFF.

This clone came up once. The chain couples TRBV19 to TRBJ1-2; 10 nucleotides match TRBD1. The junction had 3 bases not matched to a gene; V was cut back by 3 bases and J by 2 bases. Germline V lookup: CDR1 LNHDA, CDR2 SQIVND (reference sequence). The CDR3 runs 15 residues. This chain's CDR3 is CASSIEDRGNYGYTF. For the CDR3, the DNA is TGTGCCAGTAGTATTGAGGACAGGGGGAACTATGGCTACACCTTC. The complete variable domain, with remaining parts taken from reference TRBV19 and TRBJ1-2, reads DGGITQSPKYLFRKEGQNVTLSCEQNLNHDAMYWYRQDPGQGLRLIYYSQIVNDFQKGDIAEGYSVSREKKESFPLTVTSAQKNPTAFYLCASSIEDRGNYGYTFGSGTRLTVV.

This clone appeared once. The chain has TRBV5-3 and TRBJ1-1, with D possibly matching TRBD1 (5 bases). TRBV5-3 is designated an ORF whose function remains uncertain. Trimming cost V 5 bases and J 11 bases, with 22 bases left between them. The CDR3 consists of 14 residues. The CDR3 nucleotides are TGTGCCAGAAGGCCGACAGCCAATCCTTTTTGGGCTTTCTTT. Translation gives CARRPTANPFWAFF.

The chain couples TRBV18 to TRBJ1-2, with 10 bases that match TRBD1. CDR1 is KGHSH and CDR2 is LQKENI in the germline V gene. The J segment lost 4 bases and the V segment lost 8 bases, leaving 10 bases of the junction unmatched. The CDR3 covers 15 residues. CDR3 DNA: TGTGCCAGCGCCCCCGGACAGGGGGGTATCTATGGCTACACCTTC. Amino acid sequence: CASAPGQGGIYGYTF.

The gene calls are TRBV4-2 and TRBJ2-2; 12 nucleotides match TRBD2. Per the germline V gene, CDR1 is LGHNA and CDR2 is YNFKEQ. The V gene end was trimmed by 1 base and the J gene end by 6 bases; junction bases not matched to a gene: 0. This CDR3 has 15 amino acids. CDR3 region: CASSQASGGAGELFF. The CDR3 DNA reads TGTGCCAGCAGCCAAGCTAGCGGGGGGGCCGGGGAGCTGTTTTTT.

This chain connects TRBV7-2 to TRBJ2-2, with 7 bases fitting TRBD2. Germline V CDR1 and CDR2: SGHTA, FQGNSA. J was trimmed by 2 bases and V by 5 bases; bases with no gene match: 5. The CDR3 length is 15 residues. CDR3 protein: CASSGGGVNTGELFF. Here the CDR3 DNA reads TGTGCCAGCAGCGGCGGGGGAGTCAACACCGGGGAGCTGTTTTTT.

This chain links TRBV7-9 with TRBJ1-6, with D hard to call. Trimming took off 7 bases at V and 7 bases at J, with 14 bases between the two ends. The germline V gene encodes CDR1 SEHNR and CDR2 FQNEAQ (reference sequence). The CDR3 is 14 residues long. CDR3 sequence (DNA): TGTGCCAGCACCCCGCGGTTCGACAATTCACCCCTCCACTTT. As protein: CASTPRFDNSPLHF. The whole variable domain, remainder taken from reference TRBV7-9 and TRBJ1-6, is DTGVSQNPRHKITKRGQNVTFRCDPISEHNRLYWYRQTLGQGPEFLTYFQNEAQLEKSRLLSDRFSAERPKGSFSTLEIQRTEQGDSAMYLCASTPRFDNSPLHFGNGTRLTVT.

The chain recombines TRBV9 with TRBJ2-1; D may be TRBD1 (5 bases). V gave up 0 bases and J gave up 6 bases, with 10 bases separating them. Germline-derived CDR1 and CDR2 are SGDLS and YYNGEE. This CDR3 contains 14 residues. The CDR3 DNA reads TGTGCCAGCAGCGTAGGGGCGACAGTCAATGAGCAGTTCTTC. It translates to CASSVGATVNEQFF. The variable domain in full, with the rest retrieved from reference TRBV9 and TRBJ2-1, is DSGVTQTPKHLITATGQRVTLRCSPRSGDLSVYWYQQSLDQGLQFLIQYYNGEERAKGNILERFSAQQFPDLHSELNLSSLELGDSALYFCASSVGATVNEQFFGPGTRLTVL.

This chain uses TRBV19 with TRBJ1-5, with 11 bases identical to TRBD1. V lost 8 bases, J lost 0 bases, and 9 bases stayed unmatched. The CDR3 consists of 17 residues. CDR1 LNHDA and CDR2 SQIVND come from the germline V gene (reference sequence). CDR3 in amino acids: CASRSGTGGYSNQPQHF. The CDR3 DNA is TGTGCCAGTCGTTCCGGGACAGGGGGATATAGCAATCAGCCCCAGCATTTT.

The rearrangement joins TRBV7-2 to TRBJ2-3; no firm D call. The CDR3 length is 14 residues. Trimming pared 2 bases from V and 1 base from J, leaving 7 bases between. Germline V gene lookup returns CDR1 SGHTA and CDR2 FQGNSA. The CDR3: CASSLHRGTDTQYF. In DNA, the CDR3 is TGTGCCAGCAGCTTACATCGGGGCACAGATACGCAGTATTTT. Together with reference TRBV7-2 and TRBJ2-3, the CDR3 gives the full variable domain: GAGVSQSPSNKVTEKGKDVELRCDPISGHTALYWYRQSLGQGLEFLIYFQGNSAPDKSGLPSDRFSAERTGGSVSTLTIQRTQQEDSAVYLCASSLHRGTDTQYFGPGTRLTVL.

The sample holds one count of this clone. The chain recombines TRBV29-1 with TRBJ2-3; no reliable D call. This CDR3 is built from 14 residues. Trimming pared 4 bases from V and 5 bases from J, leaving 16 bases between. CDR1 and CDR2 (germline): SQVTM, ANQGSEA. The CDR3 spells CSVAGLVGVDTQYF. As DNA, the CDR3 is TGCAGCGTTGCCGGGTTAGTAGGAGTAGATACGCAGTATTTT.

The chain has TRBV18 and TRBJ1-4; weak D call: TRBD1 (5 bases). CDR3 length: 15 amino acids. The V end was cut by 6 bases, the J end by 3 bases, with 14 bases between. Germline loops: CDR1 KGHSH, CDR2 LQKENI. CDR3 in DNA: TGTGCCAGCTCGGCCTTAGGGGCCTCTAATGAAAAACTGTTTTTT. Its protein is CASSALGASNEKLFF.

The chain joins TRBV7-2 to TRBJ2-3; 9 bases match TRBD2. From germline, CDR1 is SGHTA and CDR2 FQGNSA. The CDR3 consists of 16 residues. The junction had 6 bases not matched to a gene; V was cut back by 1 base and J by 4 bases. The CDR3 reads CASSLGGGGASDTQYF. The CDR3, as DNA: TGTGCCAGCAGCTTAGGAGGCGGGGGGGCGTCAGATACGCAGTATTTT. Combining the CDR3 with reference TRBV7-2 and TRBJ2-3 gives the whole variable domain GAGVSQSPSNKVTEKGKDVELRCDPISGHTALYWYRQSLGQGLEFLIYFQGNSAPDKSGLPSDRFSAERTGGSVSTLTIQRTQQEDSAVYLCASSLGGGGASDTQYFGPGTRLTVL.

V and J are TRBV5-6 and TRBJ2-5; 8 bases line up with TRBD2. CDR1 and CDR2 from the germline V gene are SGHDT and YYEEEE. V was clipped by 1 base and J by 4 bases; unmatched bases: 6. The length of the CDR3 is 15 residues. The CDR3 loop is CASSLRVSGGETQYF. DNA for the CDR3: TGTGCCAGCAGCTTGAGGGTGAGCGGGGGAGAGACCCAGTACTTC.

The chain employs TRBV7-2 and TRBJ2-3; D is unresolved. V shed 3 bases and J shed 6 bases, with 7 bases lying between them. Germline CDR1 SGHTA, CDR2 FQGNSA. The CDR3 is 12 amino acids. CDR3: CASSFGTDTQYF. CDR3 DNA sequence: TGTGCCAGCAGCTTCGGTACGGATACGCAGTATTTT.

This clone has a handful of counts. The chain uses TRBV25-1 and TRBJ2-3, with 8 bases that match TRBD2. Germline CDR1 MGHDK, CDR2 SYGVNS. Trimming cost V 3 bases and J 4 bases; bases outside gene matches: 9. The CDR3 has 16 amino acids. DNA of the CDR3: TGTGCCAGCAGTGAGTGGGGGAGACTAGCGTCAGATACGCAGTATTTT. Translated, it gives CASSEWGRLASDTQYF.

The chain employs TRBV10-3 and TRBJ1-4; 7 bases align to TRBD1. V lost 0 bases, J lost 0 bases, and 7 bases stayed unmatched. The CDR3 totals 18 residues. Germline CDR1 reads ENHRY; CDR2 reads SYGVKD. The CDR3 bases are TGTGCCATCAGTGAGTCTGGCAGGGGGAGATCAACTAATGAAAAACTGTTTTTT. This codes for CAISESGRGRSTNEKLFF.

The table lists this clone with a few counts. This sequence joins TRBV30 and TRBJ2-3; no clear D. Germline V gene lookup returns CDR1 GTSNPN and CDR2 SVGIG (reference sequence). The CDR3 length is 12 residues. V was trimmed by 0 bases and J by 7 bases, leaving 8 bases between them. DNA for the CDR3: TGTGCCTGGAGTGTATCCCTAAATACGCAGTATTTT. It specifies CAWSVSLNTQYF.

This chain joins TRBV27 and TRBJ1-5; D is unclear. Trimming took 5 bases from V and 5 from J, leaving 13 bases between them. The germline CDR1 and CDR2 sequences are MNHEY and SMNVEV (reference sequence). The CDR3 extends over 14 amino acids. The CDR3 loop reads CASSPDRGDQPQHF. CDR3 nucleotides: TGTGCCAGCAGTCCCGATCGGGGAGATCAGCCCCAGCATTTT.

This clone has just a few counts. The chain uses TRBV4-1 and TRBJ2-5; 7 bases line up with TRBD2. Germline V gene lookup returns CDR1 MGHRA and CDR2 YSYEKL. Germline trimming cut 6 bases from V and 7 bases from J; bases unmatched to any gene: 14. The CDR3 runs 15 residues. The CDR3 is CASREVWLPGGTQYF. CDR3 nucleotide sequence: TGCGCCAGCAGAGAAGTTTGGCTACCGGGAGGGACCCAGTACTTC.

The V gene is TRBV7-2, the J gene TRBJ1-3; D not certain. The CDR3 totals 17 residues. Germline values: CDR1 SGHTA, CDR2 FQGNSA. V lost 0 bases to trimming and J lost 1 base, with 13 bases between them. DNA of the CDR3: TGTGCCAGCAGCTTAGCGCTAATGAGAAAATCTGGAAACACCATATATTTT. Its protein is CASSLALMRKSGNTIYF.

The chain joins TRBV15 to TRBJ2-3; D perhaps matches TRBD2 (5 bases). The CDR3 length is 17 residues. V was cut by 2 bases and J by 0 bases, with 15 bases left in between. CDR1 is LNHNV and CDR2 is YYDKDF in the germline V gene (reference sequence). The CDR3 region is CATSRTPLETSTDTQYF. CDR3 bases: TGTGCCACCAGCAGAACGCCACTAGAAACTAGCACAGATACGCAGTATTTT.

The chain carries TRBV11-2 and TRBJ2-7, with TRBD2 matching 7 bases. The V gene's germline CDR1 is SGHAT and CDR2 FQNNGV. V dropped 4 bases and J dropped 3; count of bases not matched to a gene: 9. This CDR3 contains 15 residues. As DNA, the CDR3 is TGTGCCAGCAGCTCCTTCTGGGGGGGGGACTACGAGCAGTACTTC. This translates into CASSSFWGGDYEQYF.

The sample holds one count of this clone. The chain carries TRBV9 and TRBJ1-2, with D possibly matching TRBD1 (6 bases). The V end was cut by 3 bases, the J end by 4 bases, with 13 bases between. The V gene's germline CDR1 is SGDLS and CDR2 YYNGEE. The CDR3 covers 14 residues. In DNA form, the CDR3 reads TGTGCCAGCAGCGAGGGGATAGGGGGCTATGGCTACACCTTC. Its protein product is CASSEGIGGYGYTF. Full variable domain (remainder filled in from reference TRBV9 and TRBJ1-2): DSGVTQTPKHLITATGQRVTLRCSPRSGDLSVYWYQQSLDQGLQFLIQYYNGEERAKGNILERFSAQQFPDLHSELNLSSLELGDSALYFCASSEGIGGYGYTFGSGTRLTVV.

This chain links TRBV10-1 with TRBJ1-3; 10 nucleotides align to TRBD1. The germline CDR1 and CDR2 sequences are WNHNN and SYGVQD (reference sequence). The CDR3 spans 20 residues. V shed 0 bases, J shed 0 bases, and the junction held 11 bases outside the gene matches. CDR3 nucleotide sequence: TGCGCCAGCAGTGAGTCGAATATGGGACAGGGGCCCCCCTCTGGAAACACCATATATTTT. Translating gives CASSESNMGQGPPSGNTIYF.

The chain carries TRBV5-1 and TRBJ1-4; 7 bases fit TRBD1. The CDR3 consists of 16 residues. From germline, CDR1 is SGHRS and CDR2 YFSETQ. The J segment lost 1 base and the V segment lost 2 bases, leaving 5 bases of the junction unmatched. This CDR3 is CASSLQGLLTNEKLFF. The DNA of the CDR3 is TGCGCCAGCAGCTTACAGGGGTTGTTAACTAATGAAAAACTGTTTTTT.

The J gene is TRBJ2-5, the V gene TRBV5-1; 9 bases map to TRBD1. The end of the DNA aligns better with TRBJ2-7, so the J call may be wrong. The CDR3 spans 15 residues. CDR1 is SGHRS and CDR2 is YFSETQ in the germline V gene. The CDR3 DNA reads TGCGCCAGCAGCCGCTGGGACAGGGTACCCTACGAGCAGTACTTC. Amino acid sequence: CASSRWDRVPYEQYF.

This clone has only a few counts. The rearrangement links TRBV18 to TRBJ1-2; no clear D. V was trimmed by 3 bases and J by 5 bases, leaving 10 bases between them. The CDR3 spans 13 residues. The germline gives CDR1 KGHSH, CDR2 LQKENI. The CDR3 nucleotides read TGTGCCAGCTCACCCGCAATAGATTATGGCTACACCTTC. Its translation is CASSPAIDYGYTF. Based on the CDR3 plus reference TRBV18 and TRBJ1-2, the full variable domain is NAGVMQNPRHLVRRRGQEARLRCSPMKGHSHVYWYRQLPEEGLKFMVYLQKENIIDESGMPKERFSAEFPKEGPSILRIQQVVRGDSAAYFCASSPAIDYGYTFGSGTRLTVV.

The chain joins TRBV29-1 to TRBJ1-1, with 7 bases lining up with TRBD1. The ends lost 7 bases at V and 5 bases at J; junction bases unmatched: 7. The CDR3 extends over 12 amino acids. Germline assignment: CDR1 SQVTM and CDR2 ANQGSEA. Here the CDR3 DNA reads TGCAGCGAAGGGGGCTGGGGTACTGAAGCTTTCTTT. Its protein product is CSEGGWGTEAFF.

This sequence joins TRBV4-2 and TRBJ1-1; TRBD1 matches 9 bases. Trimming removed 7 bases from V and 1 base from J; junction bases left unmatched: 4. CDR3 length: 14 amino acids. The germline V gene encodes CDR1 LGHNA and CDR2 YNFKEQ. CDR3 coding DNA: TGTGCCAGCACCTTACAGGGGGCGAACACTGAAGCTTTCTTT. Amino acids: CASTLQGANTEAFF.

This chain's CDR3 is CASSIDPTGGFGEQYF. DNA of the CDR3: TGTGCCAGTAGTATAGACCCGACAGGGGGCTTCGGGGAGCAGTACTTC. This chain joins TRBV19 and TRBJ2-7; 10 nucleotides align to TRBD1. The CDR3 covers 16 residues. Germline V lookup: CDR1 LNHDA, CDR2 SQIVND (reference sequence). V shed 0 bases, J shed 7 bases, and the junction held 9 bases outside the gene matches.